Each of the 28 T cell receptor beta chains below was sequenced from the same sample in a study of cytomegalovirus exposure and HLA in healthy donors. The primer mix had 60 Vbeta and 13 Jbeta primers. Sequenced by immunoSEQ multiplex PCR; TCRdb stores in-frame clones only, minus some. The sample contains around 150,000 clones, around 75% of which appear only once. Sample: PBMCs. These receptors came from a man between 18 and 35 years old in good health and CMV-seronegative.

The chain employs TRBV10-3 and TRBJ2-7, with a weak D call TRBD2 (6 bases). Germline V gene sequence: CDR1 ENHRY, CDR2 SYGVKD. The V end lost 6 bases, the J end lost 4 bases, and 13 bases lay between the germline ends. CDR3 length: 13 residues. The DNA of the CDR3 is TGTGCCATCAGGGCCAGGGCGGGGTACGAGCAGTACTTC. Amino acids: CAIRARAGYEQYF.

The chain has TRBV20-1 and TRBJ2-7, with unresolved D. Germline assignment: CDR1 DFQATT and CDR2 SNEGSKA (reference sequence). V shed 6 bases and J shed 6 bases, with 12 bases lying between them. This CDR3 has 11 amino acids. The CDR3 DNA sequence: TGCAGTGCCCCGAAGCTGCGCGAGCAGTACTTC. Translation gives CSAPKLREQYF.

With regard to this clone: Sequence at one end of the junction differs from germline and may be a read error. The chain is built from TRBV7-9 and TRBJ2-5, with D perhaps matching TRBD2 (6 bases). CDR1 and CDR2 (germline): SEHNR, FQNEAQ (reference sequence). The CDR3 is 16 amino acids. The CDR3 nucleotides read TGTTCCAGCAGCCAGACTAGGTTCGGACCCCAAGAGACCCAGTACTTC. It specifies CSSSQTRFGPQETQYF. Using reference TRBV7-9 and TRBJ2-5 for the parts outside the CDR3, the full variable domain is DTGVSQNPRHKITKRGQNVTFRCDPISEHNRLYWYRQTLGQGPEFLTYFQNEAQLEKSRLLSDRFSAERPKGSFSTLEIQRTEQGDSAMYLCSSSQTRFGPQETQYFGPGTRLLVL.

This chain joins TRBV4-3 and TRBJ1-3, with TRBD1 as a possible D gene (5 bases). This CDR3 comprises 17 residues. V was cut by 0 bases and J by 2 bases, with 14 bases left in between. Per the germline V gene, CDR1 is LGHNA and CDR2 is YSLEER. This CDR3 reads CASSQESGWKAGNTIYF. CDR3 DNA sequence: TGCGCCAGCAGCCAAGAGTCAGGGTGGAAAGCTGGAAACACCATATATTTT.

The rearrangement joins TRBV20-1 to TRBJ1-2; D may be TRBD1 (5 bases). From germline, CDR1 is DFQATT and CDR2 SNEGSKA (reference sequence). The CDR3 covers 9 residues. The CDR3 DNA follows: TGCAGCCCCGGGGGTGGCTACACCTTC. Encoded protein: CSPGGGYTF.

The chain carries TRBV7-9 and TRBJ2-2; D not certain. The V gene lost 2 bases and the J gene lost 4 bases, with 11 bases spanning the gap. This CDR3 is 15 amino acids long. Looked up from germline, CDR1 is SEHNR and CDR2 is FQNEAQ (reference sequence). The chain's CDR3 is CASSLRSDSTGELFF. The CDR3 DNA reads TGTGCCAGCAGCTTACGCTCCGACTCCACCGGGGAGCTGTTTTTT.

Only a few counts were recorded for this clone. Other DNA sequences from this sample encode an identical CDR3 as well. The rearrangement joins TRBV9 to TRBJ1-3; 10 bases line up with TRBD1. This CDR3 contains 16 residues. Germline CDR1 is SGDLS and CDR2 is YYNGEE. V shed 0 bases and J 0 bases; nucleotides not matched to a gene: 0. CDR3 DNA sequence: TGTGCCAGCAGCGTAGGGACAGGGGGCTCTGGAAACACCATATATTTT. The encoded protein is CASSVGTGGSGNTIYF.

V usage is TRBV27 and J usage is TRBJ2-2; 10 bases are a match to TRBD1. After removal of 8 bases from V and 5 bases from J, the junction contained 8 bases not matched to a gene. Germline V lookup: CDR1 MNHEY, CDR2 SMNVEV (reference sequence). The CDR3 is made up of 15 amino acids. The CDR3 bases are TGTGCCAGCCGGGTCGGACAGGGGGAAACCGGGGAGCTGTTTTTT. Translation gives CASRVGQGETGELFF.

V is TRBV18 and J is TRBJ2-1, with 13 bases identical to TRBD2. The CDR3 is made up of 14 amino acids. V shed 5 bases, J shed 10 bases, and the junction held 5 bases outside the gene matches. Germline CDR1 KGHSH, CDR2 LQKENI. The CDR3 region is CASSEGTSGMEQFF. For the CDR3, the DNA is TGTGCCAGCTCAGAGGGGACTAGCGGGATGGAGCAGTTCTTC.

The CDR3 sequence is CASSLIQGTNTGELFF. The CDR3 DNA sequence: TGTGCCAGCTCGCTCATCCAGGGTACGAACACCGGGGAGCTGTTTTTT. The chain is built from TRBV18 and TRBJ2-2; the D gene is possibly TRBD1 (5 bases). Germline V lookup: CDR1 KGHSH, CDR2 LQKENI. V lost 6 bases and J 0 bases, leaving 14 bases between the germline ends. CDR3 size: 16 residues.

This clone was detected only a few times. The chain links TRBV7-2 to TRBJ1-3, with a weak D call TRBD1 (6 bases). V was pared by 5 bases and J by 8 bases, with 19 bases between. Germline V CDR1 and CDR2: SGHTA, FQGNSA. This CDR3 has 15 amino acids. The CDR3 DNA is TGTGCCAGCAGCCCATCGGGACACCTAGGGGACACCATATATTTT. This sequence encodes CASSPSGHLGDTIYF.

V is TRBV6-5 and J is TRBJ1-3, with D possibly TRBD1 on 5 matching bases. The CDR3 sequence is 15 residues long. V lost 5 bases and J 0 bases, leaving 11 bases between the germline ends. Germline lookup yields CDR1 MNHEY and CDR2 SVGAGI. This CDR3 reads CASSTHGGSGNTIYF. CDR3 sequence (DNA): TGTGCCAGCAGTACTCACGGGGGCTCTGGAAACACCATATATTTT.

This chain uses TRBV28 with TRBJ2-3; 7 bases are shared with TRBD2. J lost 2 bases, V lost 3 bases, and 14 bases had no gene match. CDR3 length: 18 amino acids. Germline CDR1 reads MDHEN; CDR2 reads SYDVKM. DNA for the CDR3: TGTGCCAGCAGTTTTTTAGTCAGGCTAGCGGCAAACACAGATACGCAGTATTTT. Residues: CASSFLVRLAANTDTQYF.

The V and J genes are TRBV4-3 and TRBJ1-1; D unclear. CDR3 size: 14 residues. V lost 0 bases, J lost 1 base, and 6 bases lay in between. Germline values: CDR1 LGHNA, CDR2 YSLEER. In DNA form, the CDR3 reads TGCGCCAGCAGCCAAGAGCTCGGGAACACTGAAGCTTTCTTT. Translation: CASSQELGNTEAFF.

The chain combines TRBV4-3 with TRBJ2-7, with TRBD2 identical over 7 bases. Germline V CDR1 and CDR2: LGHNA, YSLEER. This CDR3 has 16 amino acids. V gave up 0 bases and J gave up 0 bases; unmatched junction bases: 5. The CDR3 DNA is TGCGCCAGCAGCCAAGATCCCGGGGGGAGCTCCTACGAGCAGTACTTC. This encodes CASSQDPGGSSYEQYF.

The V and J genes are TRBV21-1 and TRBJ2-7; whether TRBD1, the table's D call, matches the DNA was not checked. TRBV21-1 is shown as a pseudogene. CDR3 size: 12 residues. The CDR3 DNA reads as TGTGCCAGCATGAAACAGGGCTACGAGCAGTACTTC. This sequence encodes CASMKQGYEQYF.

This chain links TRBV18 with TRBJ1-2; the D gene is possibly TRBD1 (5 bases). Germline CDR1 and CDR2: KGHSH and LQKENI. This CDR3 is 14 amino acids long. With 3 bases removed from V and 2 bases from J, the gap between germline ends came to 10 bases. The CDR3 loop reads CASSPTAFNYGYTF. CDR3 nucleotides: TGTGCCAGCTCACCGACAGCTTTCAACTATGGCTACACCTTC.

The V and J genes are TRBV4-3 and TRBJ1-1; 9 nucleotides match TRBD1. The J segment lost 0 bases and the V segment lost 4 bases, leaving 6 bases of the junction unmatched. Germline-derived CDR1 and CDR2 are LGHNA and YSLEER. CDR3 length equals 16 residues. CDR3 sequence reads: CASSRGDRDLNTEAFF. The CDR3, as DNA: TGCGCCAGCAGCCGAGGGGACAGGGACCTGAACACTGAAGCTTTCTTT.

This clone was recorded only once. The chain employs TRBV19 and TRBJ1-1, with a tentative D call TRBD1 (6 bases). Germline CDR1 reads LNHDA; CDR2 reads SQIVND (reference sequence). The V gene lost 5 bases and the J gene lost 4 bases, with 23 bases spanning the gap. This CDR3 spans 17 amino acids. The CDR3: CASSPQTGRAESTEAFF. In DNA form, the CDR3 reads TGTGCCAGTAGTCCTCAAACAGGGCGAGCGGAAAGCACTGAAGCTTTCTTT.

V usage is TRBV10-2 and J usage is TRBJ1-4; D might be TRBD1 (6 bases). The CDR3 contains 14 residues. V dropped 6 bases and J dropped 1 base, with 9 bases sitting between them. Per germline, CDR1 WSHSY and CDR2 SAAADI. For the CDR3, the DNA is TGCGCCAGCAGACCGGGACAAACTAATGAAAAACTGTTTTTT. Protein: CASRPGQTNEKLFF.

This clone was picked up one time. The chain is built from TRBV27 and TRBJ2-5, with D perhaps TRBD1 (6 bases). This CDR3 region has 13 residues. V was clipped by 0 bases and J by 9 bases, with 11 bases between them. Germline V CDR1 and CDR2: MNHEY, SMNVEV (reference sequence). The CDR3: CASSLSTSGAQYF. DNA for the CDR3: TGTGCCAGCAGTTTATCGACCTCAGGGGCCCAGTACTTC.

This clone was seen a few times. The chain uses TRBV7-2 and TRBJ2-7; D possibly corresponds to TRBD2 (6 bases). Trimming removed 2 bases from V and 0 bases from J, with 11 bases in between. The CDR3 is 15 amino acids. The germline CDR1 and CDR2 sequences are SGHTA and FQGNSA. CDR3 residues: CASSLRGLPSYEQYF. In nucleotides, the CDR3 is TGTGCCAGCAGCTTAAGGGGACTTCCCTCCTACGAGCAGTACTTC.

This clone showed up just a few times. This chain links TRBV9 with TRBJ2-1, with 10 bases identical to TRBD2. CDR3 length equals 16 residues. The germline CDR1 and CDR2 sequences are SGDLS and YYNGEE. After removal of 4 bases from V and 4 bases from J, the junction contained 8 bases not matched to a gene. The CDR3 DNA sequence: TGTGCCAGCAGCTTGGGTTCTAGCGGGAGTTACAATGAGCAGTTCTTC. It yields the protein CASSLGSSGSYNEQFF. The variable domain in full, completed from reference TRBV9 and TRBJ2-1, reads DSGVTQTPKHLITATGQRVTLRCSPRSGDLSVYWYQQSLDQGLQFLIQYYNGEERAKGNILERFSAQQFPDLHSELNLSSLELGDSALYFCASSLGSSGSYNEQFFGPGTRLTVL.

The table lists this clone with a count of one. J is TRBJ2-7 and V is TRBV5-6, with 9 bases that match TRBD1. The V gene end was trimmed by 2 bases and the J gene end by 4 bases; junction bases not matched to a gene: 4. From germline, CDR1 is SGHDT and CDR2 YYEEEE. This CDR3 spans 14 amino acids. CDR3 residues: CASSFGTGRYEQYF. CDR3 sequence (DNA): TGTGCCAGCAGCTTCGGGACAGGGCGATACGAGCAGTACTTC. The entire variable domain, with the rest obtained from reference TRBV5-6 and TRBJ2-7, is as follows: DAGVTQSPTHLIKTRGQQVTLRCSPKSGHDTVSWYQQALGQGPQFIFQYYEEEERQRGNFPDRFSGHQFPNYSSELNVNALLLGDSALYLCASSFGTGRYEQYFGPGTRLTVT.

The chain recombines TRBV25-1 with TRBJ2-2; unclear D gene. Trimming left V 3 bases short and J 6 bases short, with 8 bases between. The length of the CDR3 is 13 residues. Germline lookup yields CDR1 MGHDK and CDR2 SYGVNS. This CDR3 is CASSDSSAGELFF. The DNA of the CDR3 is TGTGCCAGCAGTGACTCGAGCGCCGGGGAGCTGTTTTTT.

The gene calls are TRBV11-3 and TRBJ2-7; the match to TRBD1 covers 8 bases. The V and J ends lost 5 bases and 3 bases, in that order; junction bases with no gene match: 3. Germline V CDR1 and CDR2: SGHNT, YENEEA. The CDR3 runs to 13 residues. CDR3 DNA: TGTGCCAGCAGCGTCACAGGGGGCTACGAGCAGTACTTC. It yields the protein CASSVTGGYEQYF.

The J gene is TRBJ2-5, the V gene TRBV28; D is perhaps TRBD2 (5 bases). The CDR3 extends over 13 amino acids. Germline CDR1 MDHEN, CDR2 SYDVKM. V was clipped by 1 base and J by 3 bases, with 6 bases between them. The CDR3 protein is CASSLSGKETQYF. CDR3 in DNA: TGTGCCAGCAGTTTATCGGGGAAAGAGACCCAGTACTTC. Filled out from reference TRBV28 and TRBJ2-5, the complete variable domain reads DVKVTQSSRYLVKRTGEKVFLECVQDMDHENMFWYRQDPGLGLRLIYFSYDVKMKEKGDIPEGYSVSREKKERFSLILESASTNQTSMYLCASSLSGKETQYFGPGTRLLVL.

Worth noting for this clone: Compared with germline, one end of the junction differs, possibly owing to a read error. The chain is built from TRBV19 and TRBJ1-5, with D possibly being TRBD1 (6 bases). The germline CDR1 and CDR2 sequences are LNHDA and SQIVND (reference sequence). There are 17 residues in the CDR3. The CDR3 is CASSITWSDRPVQLQHF. CDR3 DNA: TGTGCCAGTAGTATAACCTGGTCCGACAGGCCCGTTCAGCTCCAGCATTTT.